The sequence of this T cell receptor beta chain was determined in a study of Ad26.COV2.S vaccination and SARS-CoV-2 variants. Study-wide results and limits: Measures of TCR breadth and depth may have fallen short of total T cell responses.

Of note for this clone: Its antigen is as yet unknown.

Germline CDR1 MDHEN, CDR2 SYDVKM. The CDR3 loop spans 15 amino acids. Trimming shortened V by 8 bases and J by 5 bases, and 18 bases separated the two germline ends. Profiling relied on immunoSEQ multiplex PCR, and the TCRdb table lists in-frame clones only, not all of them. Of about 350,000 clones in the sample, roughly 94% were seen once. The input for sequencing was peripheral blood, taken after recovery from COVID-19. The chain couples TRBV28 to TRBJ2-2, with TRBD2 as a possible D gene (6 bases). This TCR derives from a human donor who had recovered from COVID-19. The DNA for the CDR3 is TGTGCCAGCTCATCGACTCAGGAGGGAACCGGGGAGCTGTTTTTT. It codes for CASSSTQEGTGELFF.